A selection of T cell receptor beta chains follows, all from one sample in a study of glioma-infiltrating T cells after dendritic cell vaccination. The table came from immunoSEQ multiplex PCR; TCRdb's copy has only in-frame clones and leaves some out. The data hold approximately 100,000 clones, with roughly 76% observed a single time. Sequenced material: blood, taken before dendritic cell vaccination. These receptors were obtained from a human donor with glioblastoma. Each CDR3 is given with its conserved first and last residue. The D gene is left open where the match is weak. For some rows the clone size is stated as once, few or many, or as a class when expanded; others skip it.

cdr3_nt cdr3_aa cdr3_length v_call d_call clone_size j_call
TGTGCCAGCAGTCCCCGGGGAGGCAGGGGGCCAGGGGAGCTGTTTTTT CASSPRGGRGPGELFF 16 TRBV27 TRBD1 - TRBJ2-2
TGTGCCAGCAGCCTGACAGGGGAAATCTATGGCTACACCTTC CASSLTGEIYGYTF 14 TRBV5-5 TRBD1 - TRBJ1-2
TGCGCCAGCAGGGGAGGGGCCAGGGACTATGGCTACACCTTC CASRGGARDYGYTF 14 TRBV4-1 - - TRBJ1-2
TGTGCCAGCAGCTTTGGGGCAGAGCAAGAGACCCAGTACTTC CASSFGAEQETQYF 14 TRBV5-4 - - TRBJ2-5
TGTGCCAGCAGCCCTTTACAGGGGGCGATTGGGAACACTGAAGCTTTCTTT CASSPLQGAIGNTEAFF 17 TRBV9 TRBD1 - TRBJ1-1
TGCGCCAGCAGCCTCCAGGGGTTCACTGAAGCTTTCTTT CASSLQGFTEAFF 13 TRBV4-3 - - TRBJ1-1
TGTGCCAGCAAGGGCCGGGACAGCCATTCCTACAATGAGCAGTTCTTC CASKGRDSHSYNEQFF 16 TRBV2 TRBD1 - TRBJ2-1
TGTGCCAGCAGTCAGGACAGTTTGCAGTTCTTC CASSQDSLQFF 11 TRBV6-5 - - TRBJ2-1
TGTGCCAGCTCACTACGGGGTCTTTCCTACGAGCAGTACTTC CASSLRGLSYEQYF 14 TRBV18 - - TRBJ2-7
TGTGCCTGGAGAATTGGCTCACCCCTCCACTTT CAWRIGSPLHF 11 TRBV30 - - TRBJ1-6
TGCGCCAGCAGCCCGACAGGGCAACTACCAACTAATGAAAAACTGTTTTTT CASSPTGQLPTNEKLFF 17 TRBV5-1 TRBD1 - TRBJ1-4
TGTGCCAGCAGTTTCCCCGGAGGGAGGGGTCCGTTCTTC CASSFPGGRGPFF 13 TRBV27 TRBD2 - TRBJ2-1
TGTGCCAGCAGCCAAGGCCCCGGACAGGGCCCCACTAACTATGGCTACACCTTC CASSQGPGQGPTNYGYTF 18 TRBV7-8 TRBD1 once TRBJ1-2
TGCGCCAGCATGTTATCGGGGGGGGTTACAGATACGCAGTATTTT CASMLSGGVTDTQYF 15 TRBV4-1 TRBD2 - TRBJ2-3
TGTGCCAGCAGCCAAGACAGGGGGGGTGACACTGAAGCTTTCTTT CASSQDRGGDTEAFF 15 TRBV6-5 TRBD1 once TRBJ1-1
TGTGCCAGCAGCTTCCCCCCAGGGGAAAACTACAATGAGCAGTTCTTC CASSFPPGENYNEQFF 16 TRBV13 - - TRBJ2-1
TGTGCCAGCAGCTTAACGGCAGGGGGCAAGAAAGACGAGCAGTACTTC CASSLTAGGKKDEQYF 16 TRBV13 TRBD1 - TRBJ2-7
TGTGCCATCAGAAATTCCGGGACAGGGGGCTACGAGCAGTACTTC CAIRNSGTGGYEQYF 15 TRBV4-2 TRBD1 - TRBJ2-7
TGCGCCAGCAGCCAAGATACCCAGACACTCCCCGATGAGCAGTTCTTC CASSQDTQTLPDEQFF 16 TRBV4-1 - - TRBJ2-1
TGTGCCAGCAGTGTTGGCGGGGCGCGGCTAGGCACCATATATTTT CASSVGGARLGTIYF 15 TRBV2 - - TRBJ1-3
TGCGCCAGCAGCTTGCGTGGGGGGAGCGAAGCTTTCTTT CASSLRGGSEAFF 13 TRBV5-1 - - TRBJ1-1
TGCAGCGTTGAAGCTGAAGGGGGCCCAAACACCGGGGAGCTGTTTTTT CSVEAEGGPNTGELFF 16 TRBV29-1 TRBD1 - TRBJ2-2
TGCAGCGTTGACGGAGGGGGCGGGGAGACCCAGTACTTC CSVDGGGGETQYF 13 TRBV29-1 - - TRBJ2-5
TGTGCCAGCAGTTACGGGACAGGGTTAACCAAAAACATTCAGTACTTC CASSYGTGLTKNIQYF 16 TRBV6-5 TRBD1 - TRBJ2-4
TGCGCCAGCAGCCAAGATTACAGGCGGGGTGAGCAGTTCTTC CASSQDYRRGEQFF 14 TRBV4-1 - - TRBJ2-1
TGTGCCAGCAGCAATACCGGGACAGGGTTTTCCTACGAGCAGTACTTC CASSNTGTGFSYEQYF 16 TRBV7-9 TRBD1 - TRBJ2-7
TGTGCCAGCAGCTTGGGCCCCGGGGTAAAAGATACGCAGTATTTT CASSLGPGVKDTQYF 15 TRBV7-2 - - TRBJ2-3
TGTGCCAGTAGTCAGAACAGGGGCTCCTACGAGCAGTACTTC CASSQNRGSYEQYF 14 TRBV19 TRBD1 - TRBJ2-7
TGTGCCTGGAGTGTACACGCGGGGGGGACAGATACGCAGTATTTT CAWSVHAGGTDTQYF 15 TRBV30 TRBD2 - TRBJ2-3